What follows are 22 T cell receptor beta chains derived from one specimen sequenced in a study of blood T cell repertoires in COVID-19. Data came from immunoSEQ multiplex PCR; TCRdb stores just in-frame clones and leaves some out. The repertoire includes 100,000 to 150,000 clones, 87% of them detected once, and around 3.6% sits in the top ten. Sequencing was done on a sample of peripheral blood. The receptor set was obtained from a woman aged 55-70 years with acute or convalescent COVID-19.

This rearrangement joins TRBV27 to TRBJ2-7; 9 bases map to TRBD2. V lost 2 bases to trimming and J lost 6 bases; unmatched junction nucleotides: 2. The germline CDR1 and CDR2 sequences are MNHEY and SMNVEV (reference sequence). The CDR3 extends over 13 amino acids. The DNA of the CDR3 is TGTGCCAGCAGTTTAGCGGGAGGGCTCGAGCAGTACTTC. It codes for CASSLAGGLEQYF.

V and J are TRBV12-5 and TRBJ1-1, with a possible D match to TRBD1 (5 bases). Germline V lookup: CDR1 LGHNT, CDR2 FRNRAP. Trimming shortened V by 6 bases and J by 4 bases, and 12 bases separated the two germline ends. This CDR3 is 13 amino acids long. The CDR3 sequence: CASGWGEITEAFF. CDR3 coding DNA: TGTGCTAGTGGATGGGGGGAGATCACTGAAGCTTTCTTT.

A few counts support this clone. The V call is TRBV27, the J call TRBJ1-1; D call uncertain. The CDR3 has 13 amino acids. Trimming stripped 4 bases from V and 0 bases from J, with 6 bases between. Looked up from germline, CDR1 is MNHEY and CDR2 is SMNVEV (reference sequence). The CDR3: CASSSYLNTEAFF. The CDR3 DNA reads TGTGCCAGCAGTTCCTACTTGAACACTGAAGCTTTCTTT.

The chain uses TRBV5-1 and TRBJ2-1; D is ambiguous. Trimming cost V 4 bases and J 0 bases, with 8 bases left between them. In germline, CDR1 is SGHRS, CDR2 YFSETQ. This CDR3 region has 14 residues. CDR3 in DNA: TGCGCCAGCAGCCCAACGGGCTCCTACAATGAGCAGTTCTTC. It encodes CASSPTGSYNEQFF.

The chain joins TRBV19 to TRBJ1-5; D possibly corresponds to TRBD1 (6 bases). The CDR3 spans 15 residues. The V gene's germline CDR1 is LNHDA and CDR2 SQIVND (reference sequence). V was clipped by 6 bases and J by 4 bases, with 16 bases between them. As DNA, the CDR3 is TGTGCCAGTAGCGAAACAGGGTTAGGGAATCAGCCCCAGCATTTT. Protein product: CASSETGLGNQPQHF.

The genes are TRBV11-3 and TRBJ1-1, with a possible D match to TRBD1 (5 bases). Germline V lookup: CDR1 SGHNT, CDR2 YENEEA. The CDR3 extends over 15 amino acids. V was trimmed by 5 bases and J by 1 base, leaving 14 bases between them. The CDR3 is CASSRSGGWNTEAFF. The CDR3 DNA follows: TGTGCCAGCAGCCGATCCGGGGGGTGGAACACTGAAGCTTTCTTT.

V gene TRBV19 combines with J gene TRBJ2-1, with 10 bases matching TRBD2. CDR1 is LNHDA, CDR2 SQIVND, per germline (reference sequence). Unmatched junction bases numbered 12, after V lost 7 bases and J lost 0 bases. The CDR3 has 18 amino acids. CDR3 protein: CASTGRTSGISSYNEQFF. The CDR3, as DNA: TGTGCCAGTACCGGGAGGACTAGCGGTATAAGCTCCTACAATGAGCAGTTCTTC.

V is TRBV2 and J is TRBJ2-1; D is unresolved. The CDR3 is made up of 13 amino acids. Germline V CDR1 and CDR2: SNHLY, FYNNEI. Trimming took 6 bases from V and 9 from J, leaving 15 bases between them. CDR3 region: CASRGSRQAEQFF. In DNA, the CDR3 is TGTGCCAGCAGGGGTAGCCGGCAAGCTGAGCAGTTCTTC.

The genes are TRBV15 and TRBJ2-1; possibly TRBD2 for D (5 bases). Trimming took off 5 bases at V and 2 bases at J, with 16 bases between the two ends. The CDR3 is 16 residues long. Germline V gene sequence: CDR1 LNHNV, CDR2 YYDKDF (reference sequence). CDR3 DNA: TGTGCCACCAGCGCGAGAGAGGACTTTACCTACAATGAGCAGTTCTTC. This encodes CATSAREDFTYNEQFF.

This sequence joins TRBV2 and TRBJ2-3, with 8 bases matching TRBD2. The CDR3 covers 14 residues. With 7 bases clipped from V and 2 bases from J, the junction kept 5 bases outside the gene matches. Germline assignment: CDR1 SNHLY and CDR2 FYNNEI. Here the CDR3 reads CASNLAGPTDTQYF. DNA of the CDR3: TGTGCCAGCAACTTAGCGGGACCCACAGATACGCAGTATTTT.

The V call is TRBV23-1, the J call TRBJ2-1; TRBD2 matches at 14 bases. Being an ORF, TRBV23-1 has a function that is uncertain. The CDR3 has 19 amino acids. The V segment lost 4 bases and the J segment 1 base; nucleotides outside the gene matches: 9. The CDR3 DNA is TGCGCCAGCAGTCTCGGGGGACTAGCGGGAGAGACTTCCTACAATGAGCAGTTCTTC. It yields the protein CASSLGGLAGETSYNEQFF.

This clone has a single count. The chain recombines TRBV6-5 with TRBJ1-3, with D unclear. V was clipped by 2 bases and J by 2 bases, with 10 bases between them. The CDR3 has 15 amino acids. Germline CDR1 reads MNHEY; CDR2 reads SVGAGI. The CDR3, as DNA: TGTGCCAGCAGTTACGAAAGGAGGACTGGAAACACCATATATTTT. It yields the protein CASSYERRTGNTIYF.

For the CDR3, the DNA is TGTGCCAGCAGTTTGAGTGGGAGCGGGTGGTATGAGCAGTTCTTC. Translating it yields CASSLSGSGWYEQFF. This chain joins TRBV6-5 and TRBJ2-1; possible D gene TRBD2, 6 bases. The CDR3 is made up of 15 amino acids. Between the trimmed V and J ends, which lost 4 bases and 8 bases, there was a span of 18 bases. Germline V gene lookup returns CDR1 MNHEY and CDR2 SVGAGI.

V usage is TRBV30 and J usage is TRBJ1-1; 9 nucleotides match TRBD1. CDR1 GTSNPN and CDR2 SVGIG come from the germline V gene (reference sequence). The CDR3 runs 14 residues. The ends lost 0 bases at V and 3 bases at J; junction bases unmatched: 2. CDR3 nucleotides: TGTGCCTGGAGTGTACACAGGGGGCACACTGAAGCTTTCTTT. Its protein product is CAWSVHRGHTEAFF.

The chain has TRBV15 and TRBJ1-1, with D unresolved. Per the germline V gene, CDR1 is LNHNV and CDR2 is YYDKDF (reference sequence). CDR3 length: 14 residues. V was cut by 0 bases and J by 11 bases, with 16 bases left in between. The DNA of the CDR3 is TGTGCCACCAGCAGAGATCGGGAGGTCTTCATGGCTTTCTTT. Amino acids: CATSRDREVFMAFF.

CDR3 sequence reads: CASSRLADNYNEQFF. The CDR3 DNA reads TGTGCCAGCAGTCGACTAGCGGACAACTACAATGAGCAGTTCTTC. This chain links TRBV7-9 with TRBJ2-1; 9 bases are a match to TRBD2. Germline V gives CDR1 SEHNR, CDR2 FQNEAQ (reference sequence). CDR3 size: 15 residues. Trimming cost V 6 bases and J 3 bases; bases outside gene matches: 6. Together with reference TRBV7-9 and TRBJ2-1, the CDR3 gives the full variable domain: DTGVSQNPRHKITKRGQNVTFRCDPISEHNRLYWYRQTLGQGPEFLTYFQNEAQLEKSRLLSDRFSAERPKGSFSTLEIQRTEQGDSAMYLCASSRLADNYNEQFFGPGTRLTVL.

This clone appeared once. V usage is TRBV28 and J usage is TRBJ2-2; the match to TRBD1 covers 9 bases. This CDR3 region has 14 residues. Trimming took 9 bases from V and 7 from J; bases not matched to a gene: 9. CDR1 is MDHEN and CDR2 is SYDVKM in the germline V gene. CDR3 loop: CASTTGGWLGELFF. The CDR3 DNA reads TGTGCCAGTACTACAGGGGGCTGGCTCGGGGAGCTGTTTTTT.

The chain has TRBV10-3 and TRBJ1-2, with no clear D. From germline, CDR1 is ENHRY and CDR2 SYGVKD. The CDR3 is 10 amino acids. CDR3 coding DNA: TGTGCAGCGATCGGCTATGGCTACACCTTC. This translates into CAAIGYGYTF.

Remarks on this clone: This sample also contains other DNA sequences that code for the same CDR3. CDR3 in amino acids: CASSEGQGTEAFF. CDR3 coding DNA: TGTGCCAGCAGTGAGGGACAGGGAACTGAAGCTTTCTTT. The chain combines TRBV6-1 with TRBJ1-1; 9 bases line up with TRBD1. V was clipped by 3 bases and J by 5 bases; unmatched bases: 1. The CDR3 length is 13 residues. Germline CDR1 and CDR2: MNHNS and SASEGT.

The V gene is TRBV14, the J gene TRBJ2-1; TRBD2 is a possible D gene (5 bases). The V gene's germline CDR1 is SGHDN and CDR2 FVKESK. The CDR3 spans 13 residues. V lost 5 bases and J lost 10, with 15 bases in between. In DNA form, the CDR3 reads TGTGCCAGCAGCGCAATGCGAGCGGTCGAGCAGTTCTTC. This encodes CASSAMRAVEQFF.

The genes are TRBV29-1 and TRBJ2-3, with TRBD2 matching 13 bases. Trimming removed 4 bases from V and 3 bases from J; junction bases left unmatched: 4. The germline V gene has CDR1 SQVTM and CDR2 ANQGSEA. The CDR3 has 15 residues. Here the CDR3 reads CSVAGLAGVTDTQYF. Here the CDR3 DNA reads TGCAGCGTTGCTGGACTAGCGGGAGTGACAGATACGCAGTATTTT.

The gene calls are TRBV11-2 and TRBJ2-7; maybe TRBD2 (7 bases). Trimming left V 10 bases short and J 4 bases short, with 14 bases between. Germline loops: CDR1 SGHAT, CDR2 FQNNGV. CDR3 length: 12 residues. The CDR3 DNA reads TGTGCCACCGGGGGGCATCGGTACGAGCAGTACTTC. Encoded protein: CATGGHRYEQYF.